Listed below are T cell receptor beta chains from one sample, sequenced in a study of blood T cells in healthy people across ages. MiXCR, applied by TCRdb to the 5' RACE reads, yields one record per CDR3 protein. This sample has roughly 1,700,000 distinct CDR3 sequences; 28% occur once, and the top ten carry 6.5% to 8.5%. The sequenced sample was blood. The receptor set was obtained from a woman aged 30 to 39 in good health. The CDR3 runs from the conserved cysteine through the conserved F or W. Fields, in order: D gene, clone size, V gene, J gene, CDR3 DNA, CDR3 protein. The D gene is left open where the match is weak. Clone size, where shown, is once, few, many, or a class for clones that have expanded.

D gene: TRBD1; clone size: .; V gene: TRBV4-1; J gene: TRBJ2-5; CDR3 DNA: TGCGCCAGCAGCTCCCCCGGGACAGGGAAACAAGAGACCCAGTACTTC; CDR3 protein: CASSSPGTGKQETQYF
D gene: TRBD1; clone size: .; V gene: TRBV6-2/TRBV6-3; J gene: TRBJ2-7; CDR3 DNA: TGTGCCAGCACATGGACAGGACGAACCTACGAGCAGTACTTC; CDR3 protein: CASTWTGRTYEQYF
D gene: TRBD1; clone size: .; V gene: TRBV6-5; J gene: TRBJ2-1; CDR3 DNA: TGTGCCAGCAGAACTACAGGGGATCCCTACAATGAGCAGTTCTTC; CDR3 protein: CASRTTGDPYNEQFF
D gene: .; clone size: .; V gene: TRBV24-1; J gene: TRBJ2-1; CDR3 DNA: TGTGCCACCAGTGGTTCTCAGGACCTGACGGGATACGAGAATGAGCAGTTCTTC; CDR3 protein: CATSGSQDLTGYENEQFF
D gene: .; clone size: .; V gene: TRBV3-1; J gene: TRBJ1-4; CDR3 DNA: TGTGCCAGCAGCCCCCTGGAGGCAGGTGAAAAACTGTTTTTT; CDR3 protein: CASSPLEAGEKLFF
D gene: .; clone size: .; V gene: TRBV4-3; J gene: TRBJ2-1; CDR3 DNA: TGCGCCAGCAGCCAAGAGACAGGATTTGAGCAGTTCTTC; CDR3 protein: CASSQETGFEQFF
D gene: TRBD2; clone size: few; V gene: TRBV5-4; J gene: TRBJ2-3; CDR3 DNA: TGTGCCAGCAGCTCCGGGACTAGCGGGAGGCGGGATACGCAGTATTTT; CDR3 protein: CASSSGTSGRRDTQYF
D gene: .; clone size: few; V gene: TRBV20-1; J gene: TRBJ2-5; CDR3 DNA: TGCAGTGCTATCGATGAGTCAGAGACCCAGTACTTC; CDR3 protein: CSAIDESETQYF
D gene: .; clone size: few; V gene: TRBV7-9; J gene: TRBJ1-1; CDR3 DNA: TGTGCCAGCAGTTGGCGGGGAATCACTGAAGCTTTCTTT; CDR3 protein: CASSWRGITEAFF
D gene: TRBD2; clone size: .; V gene: TRBV20-1; J gene: TRBJ2-2; CDR3 DNA: TGCAGTGCTAGTGGCGGGAGCGAGACCGGGGAGCTGTTTTTT; CDR3 protein: CSASGGSETGELFF
D gene: .; clone size: once; V gene: TRBV5-1; J gene: TRBJ2-5; CDR3 DNA: TGCGCCAGCAGCTTGGGAGGGGGTCCGGTGGGTGAGCAGTACTTC; CDR3 protein: CASSLGGGPVGEQYF
D gene: .; clone size: .; V gene: TRBV28; J gene: TRBJ2-7; CDR3 DNA: TGTGCCAGCACTGCCAGGGTCTACGAGCAGTACTTC; CDR3 protein: CASTARVYEQYF
D gene: .; clone size: many; V gene: TRBV29-1; J gene: TRBJ1-2; CDR3 DNA: TGCAGCGTTGAAGCTCTGGGGGCTGGCGGCTACACCTTC; CDR3 protein: CSVEALGAGGYTF
D gene: TRBD2; clone size: .; V gene: TRBV7-2; J gene: TRBJ2-1; CDR3 DNA: TGTGCCAGCAGGTCCCCGGGACTAGCGGAAAACTACAATGAGCAGTTCTTC; CDR3 protein: CASRSPGLAENYNEQFF
D gene: .; clone size: .; V gene: TRBV12-3/TRBV12-4; J gene: TRBJ1-2; CDR3 DNA: TGTGCCAGCAGTTTAGCGACTGACGTAAATGGCTACACCTTC; CDR3 protein: CASSLATDVNGYTF
D gene: .; clone size: .; V gene: TRBV14; J gene: TRBJ2-1; CDR3 DNA: TGTGCCAGCAGCCGAATTAGCTCTTCCTACAATGAGCAGTTCTTC; CDR3 protein: CASSRISSSYNEQFF
D gene: .; clone size: .; V gene: TRBV4-3; J gene: TRBJ2-7; CDR3 DNA: TGCGCCAGCAGCCAAGAACGGACCATCTACGAGCAGTACTTC; CDR3 protein: CASSQERTIYEQYF
D gene: .; clone size: few; V gene: TRBV5-1; J gene: TRBJ2-5; CDR3 DNA: TGCGCCAGCAGCTTGGCCGGGACCAAGGGCGGCGAGACCCAGTACTTC; CDR3 protein: CASSLAGTKGGETQYF
D gene: .; clone size: many; V gene: TRBV12-3/TRBV12-4; J gene: TRBJ1-5; CDR3 DNA: TGTGCCAGCAGCCGTACACTCAACAATCAGCCCCAGCATTTT; CDR3 protein: CASSRTLNNQPQHF
D gene: TRBD1; clone size: many; V gene: TRBV7-9; J gene: TRBJ2-1; CDR3 DNA: TGTGCCAGCAGCCCCCAGGGGGCTTCCTACAATGAGCAGTTCTTC; CDR3 protein: CASSPQGASYNEQFF
D gene: .; clone size: .; V gene: TRBV20-1; J gene: TRBJ2-3; CDR3 DNA: TGCAGTGCGCTGGCGTTGGGAGATACGCAGTATTTT; CDR3 protein: CSALALGDTQYF
D gene: .; clone size: many; V gene: TRBV27; J gene: TRBJ1-5; CDR3 DNA: TGTGCCAGCAGTTTAACTGTCAATCAGCCCCAGCATTTT; CDR3 protein: CASSLTVNQPQHF
D gene: TRBD1; clone size: .; V gene: TRBV20-1; J gene: TRBJ1-2; CDR3 DNA: TGCAGTGCTAGAGCGGACGGGACAGGGGGCGGAGGCGGCTACACCTTC; CDR3 protein: CSARADGTGGGGGYTF
D gene: TRBD1; clone size: .; V gene: TRBV27; J gene: TRBJ1-1; CDR3 DNA: TGTGCCAGCAGTTACACGTCGACAGGGCGAGAAGCTTTCTTT; CDR3 protein: CASSYTSTGREAFF
D gene: TRBD2; clone size: few; V gene: TRBV7-3; J gene: TRBJ2-1; CDR3 DNA: TGTGCCAGCAGCTTAAGCCTGGGACTAGCGGCCAATGAGCAGTTCTTC; CDR3 protein: CASSLSLGLAANEQFF
D gene: .; clone size: many; V gene: TRBV6-5; J gene: TRBJ2-3; CDR3 DNA: TGTGCCAGCAGTTACTCGGAGAGAGATACGCAGTATTTT; CDR3 protein: CASSYSERDTQYF
D gene: .; clone size: few; V gene: TRBV4-3; J gene: TRBJ1-2; CDR3 DNA: TGCGCCAGCAGCCAAGAATACAGGGCTAACTATGGCTACACCTTC; CDR3 protein: CASSQEYRANYGYTF
D gene: TRBD2; clone size: .; V gene: TRBV20-1; J gene: TRBJ2-1; CDR3 DNA: TGCAGTTCCACCCCGGGAAATAGCGGGGGCAATGAGCAGTTCTTC; CDR3 protein: CSSTPGNSGGNEQFF
D gene: .; clone size: few; V gene: TRBV12-3/TRBV12-4; J gene: TRBJ1-1; CDR3 DNA: TGTGCCAGCAGTTGGGGGGAGAGGCAGGAAGCTTTCTTT; CDR3 protein: CASSWGERQEAFF
D gene: .; clone size: few; V gene: TRBV7-9; J gene: TRBJ2-5; CDR3 DNA: TGTGCCAGCAGCCGACAGGGAGGGATTGAAGAGACCCAGTACTTC; CDR3 protein: CASSRQGGIEETQYF
D gene: TRBD2; clone size: many; V gene: TRBV6-5; J gene: TRBJ2-3; CDR3 DNA: TGTGCCAGCAGTCCACCAGGGACTAGCTTTGCAGATACGCAGTATTTT; CDR3 protein: CASSPPGTSFADTQYF
D gene: .; clone size: .; V gene: TRBV11-2; J gene: TRBJ2-7; CDR3 DNA: TGTGCCAGCAGCGTCAGGGGAGGGTCCTACAATGAGCAGTACTTC; CDR3 protein: CASSVRGGSYNEQYF
D gene: TRBD2; clone size: .; V gene: TRBV4-1; J gene: TRBJ2-5; CDR3 DNA: TGCGCCAGCAGCCAAGATGCTAGCGGGGGGGCAGGGACCCAGTACTTC; CDR3 protein: CASSQDASGGAGTQYF